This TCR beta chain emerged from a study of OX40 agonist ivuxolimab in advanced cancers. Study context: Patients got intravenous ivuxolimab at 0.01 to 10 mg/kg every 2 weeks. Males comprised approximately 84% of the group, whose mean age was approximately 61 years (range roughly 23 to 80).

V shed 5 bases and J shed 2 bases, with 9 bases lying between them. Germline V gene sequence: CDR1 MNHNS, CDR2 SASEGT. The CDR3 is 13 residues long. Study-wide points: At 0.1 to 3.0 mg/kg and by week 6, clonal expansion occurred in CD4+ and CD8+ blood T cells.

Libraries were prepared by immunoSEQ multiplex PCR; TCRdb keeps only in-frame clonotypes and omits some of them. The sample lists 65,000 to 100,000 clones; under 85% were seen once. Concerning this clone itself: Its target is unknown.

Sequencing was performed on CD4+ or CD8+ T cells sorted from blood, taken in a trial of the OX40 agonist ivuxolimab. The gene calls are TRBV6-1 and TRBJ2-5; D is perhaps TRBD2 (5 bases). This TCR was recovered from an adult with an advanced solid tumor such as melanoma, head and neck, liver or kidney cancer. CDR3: CASSITGQETQYF. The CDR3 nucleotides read TGTGCCAGCAGTATCACGGGGCAAGAGACCCAGTACTTC.